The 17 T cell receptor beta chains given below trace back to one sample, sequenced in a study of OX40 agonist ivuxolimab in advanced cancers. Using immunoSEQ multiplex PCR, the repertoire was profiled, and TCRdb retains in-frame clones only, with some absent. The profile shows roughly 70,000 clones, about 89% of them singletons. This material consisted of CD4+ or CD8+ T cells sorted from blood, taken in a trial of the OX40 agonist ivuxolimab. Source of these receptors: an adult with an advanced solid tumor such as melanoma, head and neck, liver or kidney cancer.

The CDR3 loop is CASSLDPGANVLTF. The CDR3 DNA is TGTGCCAGCAGCTTAGACCCTGGGGCCAACGTCCTGACTTTC. The J gene is TRBJ2-6, the V gene TRBV7-6; D is undetermined. CDR1 and CDR2 (germline): SGHVS, FNYEAQ. The CDR3 runs to 14 residues. With 1 base removed from V and 2 bases from J, the gap between germline ends came to 3 bases. Using reference TRBV7-6 and TRBJ2-6 for the parts outside the CDR3, the full variable domain is GAGVSQSPRYKVTKRGQDVALRCDPISGHVSLYWYRQALGQGPEFLTYFNYEAQQDKSGLPNDRFSAERPEGSISTLTIQRTEQRDSAMYRCASSLDPGANVLTFGAGSRLTVL.

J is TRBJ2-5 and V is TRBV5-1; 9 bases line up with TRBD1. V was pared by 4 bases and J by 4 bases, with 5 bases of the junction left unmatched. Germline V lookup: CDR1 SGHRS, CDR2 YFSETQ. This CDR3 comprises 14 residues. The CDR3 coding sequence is TGCGCCAGCAGCGGACCGGACAGGGGAGAGACCCAGTACTTC. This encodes CASSGPDRGETQYF.

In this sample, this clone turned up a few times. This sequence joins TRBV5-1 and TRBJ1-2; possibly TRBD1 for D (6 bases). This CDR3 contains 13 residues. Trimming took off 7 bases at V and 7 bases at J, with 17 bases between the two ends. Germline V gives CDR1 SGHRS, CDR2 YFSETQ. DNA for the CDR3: TGCGCCAGCTCACAGGGTGCCGGTGCTGGCTACACCTTC. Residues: CASSQGAGAGYTF.

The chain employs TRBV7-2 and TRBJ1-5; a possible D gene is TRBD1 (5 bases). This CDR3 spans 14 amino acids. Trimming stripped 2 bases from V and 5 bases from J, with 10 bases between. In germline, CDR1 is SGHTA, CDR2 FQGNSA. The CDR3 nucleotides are TGTGCCAGCAGCTTACGTGGGGGGGATCAGCCCCAGCATTTT. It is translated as CASSLRGGDQPQHF.

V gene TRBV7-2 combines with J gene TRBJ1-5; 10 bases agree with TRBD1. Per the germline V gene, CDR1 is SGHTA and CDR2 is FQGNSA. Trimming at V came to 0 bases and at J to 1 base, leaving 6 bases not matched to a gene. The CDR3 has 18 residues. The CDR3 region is CASSLALVTGGSNQPQHF. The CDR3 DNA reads TGTGCCAGCAGCTTAGCGTTGGTGACAGGGGGCAGCAATCAGCCCCAGCATTTT. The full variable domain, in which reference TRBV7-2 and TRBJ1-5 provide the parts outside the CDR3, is GAGVSQSPSNKVTEKGKDVELRCDPISGHTALYWYRQSLGQGLEFLIYFQGNSAPDKSGLPSDRFSAERTGGSVSTLTIQRTQQEDSAVYLCASSLALVTGGSNQPQHFGDGTRLSIL.

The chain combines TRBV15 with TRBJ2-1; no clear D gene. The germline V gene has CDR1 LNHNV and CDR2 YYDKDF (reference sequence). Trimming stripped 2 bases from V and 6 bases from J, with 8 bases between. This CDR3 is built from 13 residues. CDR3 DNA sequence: TGTGCCACCAGCAGACCTATAAGCAATGAGCAGTTCTTC. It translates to CATSRPISNEQFF.

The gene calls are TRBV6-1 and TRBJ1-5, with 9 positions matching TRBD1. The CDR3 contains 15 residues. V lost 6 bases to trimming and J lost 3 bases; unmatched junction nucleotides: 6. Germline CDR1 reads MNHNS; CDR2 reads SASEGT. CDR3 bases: TGTGCCAGCAGGGAGACAGGGGGAGTCAATCAGCCCCAGCATTTT. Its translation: CASRETGGVNQPQHF.

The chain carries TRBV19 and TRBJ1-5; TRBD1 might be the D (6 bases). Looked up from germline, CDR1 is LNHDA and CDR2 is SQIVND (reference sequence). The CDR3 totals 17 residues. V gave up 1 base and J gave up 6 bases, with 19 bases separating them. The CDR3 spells CASSIGPPGGATQPQHF. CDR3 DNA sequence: TGTGCCAGTAGTATAGGCCCCCCCGGGGGCGCCACTCAGCCCCAGCATTTT.

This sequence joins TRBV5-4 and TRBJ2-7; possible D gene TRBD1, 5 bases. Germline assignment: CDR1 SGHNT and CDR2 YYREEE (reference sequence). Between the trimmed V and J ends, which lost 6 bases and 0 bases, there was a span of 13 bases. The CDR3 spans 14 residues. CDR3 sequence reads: CASTPEGDSYEQYF. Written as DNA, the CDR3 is TGTGCCAGCACCCCGGAAGGGGACTCCTACGAGCAGTACTTC.

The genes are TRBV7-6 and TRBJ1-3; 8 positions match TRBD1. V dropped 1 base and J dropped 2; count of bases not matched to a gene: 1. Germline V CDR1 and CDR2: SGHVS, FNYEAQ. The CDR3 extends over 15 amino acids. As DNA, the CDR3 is TGTGCCAGCAGCTTAGGGACAGGGACTGGAAACACCATATATTTT. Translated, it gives CASSLGTGTGNTIYF. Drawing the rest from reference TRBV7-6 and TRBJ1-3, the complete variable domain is GAGVSQSPRYKVTKRGQDVALRCDPISGHVSLYWYRQALGQGPEFLTYFNYEAQQDKSGLPNDRFSAERPEGSISTLTIQRTEQRDSAMYRCASSLGTGTGNTIYFGEGSWLTVV.

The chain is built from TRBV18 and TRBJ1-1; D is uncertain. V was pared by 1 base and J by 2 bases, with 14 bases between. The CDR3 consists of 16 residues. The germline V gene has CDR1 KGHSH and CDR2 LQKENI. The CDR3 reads CASSPRRKEGNTEAFF. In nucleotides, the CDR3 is TGTGCCAGCTCACCACGGAGGAAGGAAGGTAACACTGAAGCTTTCTTT.

The CDR3 region is CASSQEFQALSYEQYF. The CDR3 DNA reads TGCGCCAGCAGCCAAGAATTCCAGGCCTTATCCTACGAGCAGTACTTC. The chain has TRBV4-1 and TRBJ2-7; the D is unclear. This CDR3 spans 16 amino acids. Germline CDR1 reads MGHRA; CDR2 reads YSYEKL. The ends were cut back, 0 bases at V and 1 base at J, with 13 bases in the middle.

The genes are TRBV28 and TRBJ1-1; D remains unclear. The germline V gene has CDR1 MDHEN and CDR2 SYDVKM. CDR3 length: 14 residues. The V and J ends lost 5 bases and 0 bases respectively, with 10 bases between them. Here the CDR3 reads CASSLTTMNTEAFF. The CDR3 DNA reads TGTGCCAGCAGTCTGACAACAATGAACACTGAAGCTTTCTTT.

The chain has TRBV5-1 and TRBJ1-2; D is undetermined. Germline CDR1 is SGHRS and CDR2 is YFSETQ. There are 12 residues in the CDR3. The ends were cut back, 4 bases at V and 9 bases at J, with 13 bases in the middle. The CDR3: CASSPREGRYTF. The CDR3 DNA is TGCGCCAGCAGCCCCCGAGAGGGTCGCTACACCTTC.

Here the CDR3 DNA reads TGTGCCATGCAACAGGGGTCAAACACTGAAGCTTTCTTT. As protein: CAMQQGSNTEAFF. This rearrangement joins TRBV10-3 to TRBJ1-1; 7 bases fit TRBD1. Germline V gene sequence: CDR1 ENHRY, CDR2 SYGVKD. The CDR3 is 13 amino acids. J was trimmed by 2 bases and V by 9 bases; bases with no gene match: 6.

Here the CDR3 DNA reads TGTGCCAGCAGTGTGGGCAGGATGAACACTGAAGCTTTCTTT. Translating it yields CASSVGRMNTEAFF. The chain has TRBV2 and TRBJ1-1; the D is unclear. Trimming took off 4 bases at V and 0 bases at J, with 9 bases between the two ends. CDR3 length: 14 amino acids. Germline V CDR1 and CDR2: SNHLY, FYNNEI.

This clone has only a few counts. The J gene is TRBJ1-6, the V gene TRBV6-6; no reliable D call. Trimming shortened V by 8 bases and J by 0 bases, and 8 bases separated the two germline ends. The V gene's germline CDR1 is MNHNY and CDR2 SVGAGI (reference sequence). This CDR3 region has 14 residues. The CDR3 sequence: CASSPGSYNSPLHF. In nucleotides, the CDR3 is TGTGCCAGCTCCCCCGGCTCCTATAATTCACCCCTCCACTTT.